This TCR beta chain derives from a study of T cells expressing NK-cell markers. Using the 5' RACE reads, TCRdb records one entry per CDR3 protein without DNA. This sample's table has about 410,000 distinct CDR3 sequences. Germline CDR1 SGHVS, CDR2 FQNEAQ. The CDR3 is 14 residues long. This receptor was taken from a woman in her forties or fifties in good health. The V gene is TRBV7-8, the J gene TRBJ2-1; TCRdb names TRBD1, which stays unverified in the absence of DNA. The material sequenced was blood T cells: a sorted CD56 or NKG2C T cell subset, CD4+ or CD8+ T cells, or bulk PBMC T cells (not recorded which). The CDR3 sequence: CASSLGDSGEMWFF.